The 25 T cell receptor beta chains below were found in one sample sequenced in a study of beta chain features in type 1 diabetes. Expressed TCRB transcripts got sequenced, as all isolated RNA was reverse transcribed. The protocol was immunoSEQ multiplex PCR, while the TCRdb copy is restricted to in-frame clones and leaves out a portion. The sample shows 95,000 to 150,000 clones, around 15% of them seen only once. Their recognized antigens are unknown. Study-wide findings and caveats: Shorter TCRB CDR3s, moderately but significantly so, marked every one of the four CD4+ subsets in Type 1 diabetes patients.

Sequenced material: central memory CD4+ T cells from blood. Source of these receptors: a man aged 25 to 40 with type 1 diabetes.

This clone was seen only a few times. At one boundary the junction diverges from the germline segment, which might be a read error. J is TRBJ2-5 and V is TRBV7-7, with D perhaps TRBD1 (7 bases). Germline V gene lookup returns CDR1 SSHAT and CDR2 FNYEAQ (reference sequence). The CDR3 loop spans 15 amino acids. As DNA, the CDR3 is TGTGCTAGCAGCGCAGGGGGGTCGGATAGAGAGACCCAGTACTTC. Residues: CASSAGGSDRETQYF.

Only a few counts were recorded for this clone. The chain employs TRBV4-2 and TRBJ1-6, with TRBD1 as a possible D gene (5 bases). Germline loops: CDR1 LGHNA, CDR2 YNFKEQ. The CDR3 totals 16 residues. Trimming pared 0 bases from V and 7 bases from J, leaving 13 bases between. The CDR3 loop reads CASSQDGGGANSPLHF. As DNA, the CDR3 is TGTGCCAGCAGCCAAGATGGTGGAGGGGCAAATTCACCCCTCCACTTT.

This clone was observed a few times. The genes are TRBV15 and TRBJ1-6; tentatively, D is TRBD1 (5 bases). V lost 1 base and J lost 14, with 12 bases in between. The CDR3 loop spans 13 amino acids. Germline CDR1 and CDR2: LNHNV and YYDKDF (reference sequence). CDR3 amino acids: CATSRGDQGALHF. CDR3 sequence (DNA): TGTGCCACCAGCAGAGGGGACCAGGGAGCCCTCCACTTT.

The gene calls are TRBV9 and TRBJ2-1; D uncertain. The CDR3 runs 13 residues. The germline V and J ends were trimmed by 0 bases and 3 bases, with 4 bases remaining between them. In germline, CDR1 is SGDLS, CDR2 YYNGEE. CDR3 DNA: TGTGCCAGCAGCGTAGATCACTACAATGAGCAGTTCTTC. It is translated as CASSVDHYNEQFF.

This clone is medium-sized within its sample. This chain joins TRBV25-1 and TRBJ2-7; D unresolved. The CDR3 contains 13 residues. In germline, CDR1 is MGHDK, CDR2 SYGVNS. V lost 2 bases and J 7 bases, leaving 12 bases between the germline ends. The CDR3 DNA is TGTGCCAGCAGTGAACCCTCCTTGGGTGAGCAGTACTTC. Translated, it gives CASSEPSLGEQYF.

This clone turned up a few times. Other nucleotide sequences in the sample specify the same CDR3. The V gene is TRBV29-1, the J gene TRBJ1-3; D gene uncertain. V lost 4 bases and J lost 0, with 4 bases in between. The germline V gene encodes CDR1 SQVTM and CDR2 ANQGSEA. This CDR3 has 12 residues. The CDR3 DNA sequence: TGCAGCGTTGTTCCCTCTGGAAACACCATATATTTT. Its protein is CSVVPSGNTIYF.

This clone occurred a few times. The CDR3 sequence is CSAKLDSSGYTF. The CDR3, as DNA: TGCAGCGCTAAACTAGACAGTTCAGGCTACACCTTC. This chain links TRBV29-1 with TRBJ1-2; TRBD1 might be the D (5 bases). CDR1 SQVTM and CDR2 ANQGSEA come from the germline V gene. The CDR3 loop spans 12 amino acids. With 7 bases removed from V and 8 bases from J, the gap between germline ends came to 17 bases.

The chain links TRBV6-6 to TRBJ2-1, with 7 bases matching TRBD2. J lost 7 bases, V lost 9 bases, and 15 bases had no gene match. Germline V gives CDR1 MNHNY, CDR2 SVGAGI (reference sequence). The CDR3 sequence is 15 residues long. The CDR3 spells CARGPRRSGENEQFF. The CDR3 coding sequence is TGTGCCAGGGGGCCAAGGAGGAGCGGGGAAAATGAGCAGTTCTTC.

This clone was seen a few times. The chain combines TRBV7-6 with TRBJ1-1, with D perhaps matching TRBD1 (5 bases). The germline CDR1 and CDR2 sequences are SGHVS and FNYEAQ. CDR3 length equals 17 residues. Trimming took 1 base from V and 6 from J, leaving 21 bases between them. CDR3 amino acids: CASSLGFWGRARSEAFF. In nucleotides, the CDR3 is TGTGCCAGCAGCTTAGGTTTCTGGGGGAGGGCTCGATCTGAAGCTTTCTTT.

This chain joins TRBV2 and TRBJ1-6; the D gene is possibly TRBD1 (5 bases). CDR1 and CDR2 (germline): SNHLY, FYNNEI. The ends were cut back, 6 bases at V and 0 bases at J, with 12 bases in the middle. This CDR3 is built from 16 residues. The CDR3 DNA reads TGTGCCAGCAGGCCGTCAGACAGCTCCTATAATTCACCCCTCCACTTT. Its translation is CASRPSDSSYNSPLHF. Full variable domain (missing parts from reference TRBV2 and TRBJ1-6): EPEVTQTPSHQVTQMGQEVILRCVPISNHLYFYWYRQILGQKVEFLVSFYNNEISEKSEIFDDQFSVERPDGSNFTLKIRSTKLEDSAMYFCASRPSDSSYNSPLHFGNGTRLTVT.

The chain links TRBV29-1 to TRBJ1-2; D ambiguous. V lost 3 bases and J lost 3, with 8 bases in between. CDR3 length equals 12 residues. Germline assignment: CDR1 SQVTM and CDR2 ANQGSEA. The CDR3 DNA reads TGCAGCGTTGATGGACCGTACTATGGCTACACCTTC. It is translated as CSVDGPYYGYTF.

Many counts were recorded for this clone. The rearrangement links TRBV28 to TRBJ2-1, with TRBD1 matching over 8 bases. Losses at the gene ends were 8 bases for V and 8 bases for J; bases not matched to a gene: 8. This CDR3 spans 13 amino acids. Germline loops: CDR1 MDHEN, CDR2 SYDVKM. CDR3 bases: TGTGCCAGCGTGCCAGGGGGCAATGATGAGCAGTTCTTC. Its protein product is CASVPGGNDEQFF.

For the CDR3, the DNA is TGTGCCAGCAGCCAATCTCGGGGATCGGAGACCCAGTACTTC. This sequence encodes CASSQSRGSETQYF. The rearrangement joins TRBV16 to TRBJ2-5, with D maybe TRBD2 (5 bases). Trimming took off 0 bases at V and 5 bases at J, with 10 bases between the two ends. Per germline, CDR1 KGHSY and CDR2 FQNENV. This CDR3 contains 14 residues. Supplemented by reference TRBV16 and TRBJ2-5, the full variable domain reads GEEVAQTPKHLVRGEGQKAKLYCAPIKGHSYVFWYQQVLKNEFKFLISFQNENVFDETGMPKERFSAKCLPNSPCSLEIQATKLEDSAVYFCASSQSRGSETQYFGPGTRLLVL.

This rearrangement joins TRBV18 to TRBJ1-2; a possible D gene is TRBD1 (5 bases). The CDR3 sequence is 14 residues long. Trimming removed 3 bases from V and 5 bases from J, with 13 bases in between. Germline CDR1 is KGHSH and CDR2 is LQKENI. As DNA, the CDR3 is TGTGCCAGCTCACCCTCCGGAGGGGCGTATGGCTACACCTTC. It specifies CASSPSGGAYGYTF.

This chain uses TRBV11-2 with TRBJ2-1; no firm D call. There are 17 residues in the CDR3. From germline, CDR1 is SGHAT and CDR2 FQNNGV. The V end was cut by 5 bases, the J end by 7 bases, with 24 bases between. The CDR3 is CASSPRGTGPLGNEQFF. The CDR3 DNA follows: TGTGCCAGCAGCCCGAGAGGAACGGGCCCCTTGGGGAATGAGCAGTTCTTC.

The chain carries TRBV9 and TRBJ1-6; D uncertain. The CDR3 has 17 amino acids. V was trimmed by 0 bases and J by 4 bases, leaving 14 bases between them. CDR1 and CDR2 from the germline V gene are SGDLS and YYNGEE. CDR3 sequence (DNA): TGTGCCAGCAGCGTAGACTCCCAAGGCGTGTATAATTCACCCCTCCACTTT. Amino acids: CASSVDSQGVYNSPLHF.

Ten or more counts support this clone. The chain recombines TRBV7-2 with TRBJ1-5; possible D gene TRBD1, 5 bases. Germline V CDR1 and CDR2: SGHTA, FQGNSA. The CDR3 is made up of 14 amino acids. Deletions cut 2 bases from V and 7 bases from J, with 12 bases between. The DNA for the CDR3 is TGTGCCAGCAGCTTAAATCCTAAGGGGCAGCCCCAGCATTTT. Protein product: CASSLNPKGQPQHF. The variable domain in full, completed from reference TRBV7-2 and TRBJ1-5, reads GAGVSQSPSNKVTEKGKDVELRCDPISGHTALYWYRQSLGQGLEFLIYFQGNSAPDKSGLPSDRFSAERTGGSVSTLTIQRTQQEDSAVYLCASSLNPKGQPQHFGDGTRLSIL.

In this sample, this clone turned up a few times. V gene TRBV10-1 combines with J gene TRBJ2-2; no clear D gene. Germline-derived CDR1 and CDR2 are WNHNN and SYGVQD (reference sequence). CDR3 size: 13 residues. The V end was cut by 6 bases, the J end by 6 bases, with 11 bases between. This CDR3 reads CASSAVQAGELFF. In DNA, the CDR3 is TGCGCCAGCAGCGCCGTTCAGGCCGGGGAGCTGTTTTTT.

The J gene is TRBJ1-5, the V gene TRBV28; D not resolved. Trimming took 6 bases from V and 2 from J, leaving 5 bases between them. Germline loops: CDR1 MDHEN, CDR2 SYDVKM. The CDR3 has 12 residues. Here the CDR3 reads CASSQGNQPQHF. DNA for the CDR3: TGTGCCAGCAGCCAGGGCAATCAGCCCCAGCATTTT.

This chain links TRBV7-8 with TRBJ1-5, with D perhaps matching TRBD1 (6 bases). V lost 3 bases and J lost 7, with 13 bases in between. The CDR3 contains 14 residues. In germline, CDR1 is SGHVS, CDR2 FQNEAQ. The DNA of the CDR3 is TGTGCCAGCAGCTTTGGGGGGGGCAGACAGCCCCAGCATTTT. This codes for CASSFGGGRQPQHF.

This clone was counted between two and nine times. The chain couples TRBV7-2 to TRBJ2-1; D is possibly TRBD1 or TRBD2 (5 bases each). This CDR3 region has 12 residues. CDR1 is SGHTA and CDR2 is FQGNSA in the germline V gene. Trimming cost V 5 bases and J 8 bases, with 10 bases left between them. CDR3 in amino acids: CASSLLGDEQFF. CDR3 nucleotide sequence: TGTGCCAGCAGCCTTTTGGGGGATGAGCAGTTCTTC.

The V and J genes are TRBV18 and TRBJ2-7; possibly TRBD1 for D (6 bases). Germline V gene lookup returns CDR1 KGHSH and CDR2 LQKENI. V was pared by 5 bases and J by 4 bases, with 9 bases between. The length of the CDR3 is 12 residues. CDR3 sequence (DNA): TGTGCCAGCTCAGGTCAGGGGTACGAGCAGTACTTC. It translates to CASSGQGYEQYF.

The CDR3 nucleotides read TGTGCCAGCAGCTCCCGGACATACCTCGGGTCACCCCTCCACTTT. Protein: CASSSRTYLGSPLHF. The chain employs TRBV7-8 and TRBJ1-6; TRBD1 might be the D (5 bases). V shed 4 bases and J shed 10 bases, with 17 bases lying between them. The CDR3 extends over 15 amino acids. In germline, CDR1 is SGHVS, CDR2 FQNEAQ.

The chain employs TRBV5-1 and TRBJ2-5, with a weak D call TRBD2 (5 bases). The CDR3 length is 15 residues. Germline loops: CDR1 SGHRS, CDR2 YFSETQ. V gave up 0 bases and J gave up 2 bases, with 11 bases separating them. The CDR3: CASSLEERKQETQYF. CDR3 bases: TGCGCCAGCAGCTTGGAGGAGCGGAAGCAAGAGACCCAGTACTTC.

Many counts were recorded for this clone. The V gene is TRBV4-3, the J gene TRBJ1-3, with no clear D. CDR1 is LGHNA and CDR2 is YSLEER in the germline V gene. V lost 4 bases to trimming and J lost 0 bases, with 10 bases between them. This CDR3 is 15 amino acids long. The CDR3 DNA follows: TGCGCCAGCAGCCTCGATGCTCGCTCTGGAAACACCATATATTTT. This translates into CASSLDARSGNTIYF.